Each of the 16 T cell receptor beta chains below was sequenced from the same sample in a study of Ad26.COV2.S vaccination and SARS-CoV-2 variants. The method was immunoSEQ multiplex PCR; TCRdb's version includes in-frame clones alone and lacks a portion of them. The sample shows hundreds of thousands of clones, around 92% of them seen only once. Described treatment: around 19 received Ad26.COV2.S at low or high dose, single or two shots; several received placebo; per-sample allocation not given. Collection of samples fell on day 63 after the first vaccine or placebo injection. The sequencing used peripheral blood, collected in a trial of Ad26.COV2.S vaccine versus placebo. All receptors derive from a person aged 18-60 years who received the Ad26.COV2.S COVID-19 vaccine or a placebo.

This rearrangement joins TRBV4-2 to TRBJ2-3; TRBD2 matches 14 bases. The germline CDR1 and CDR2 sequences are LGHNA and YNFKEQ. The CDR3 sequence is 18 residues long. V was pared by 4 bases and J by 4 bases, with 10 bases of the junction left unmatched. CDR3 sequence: CASSPIGRLAGGPDTQYF. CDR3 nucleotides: TGTGCCAGCAGCCCCATCGGGAGACTAGCGGGGGGGCCAGATACGCAGTATTTT.

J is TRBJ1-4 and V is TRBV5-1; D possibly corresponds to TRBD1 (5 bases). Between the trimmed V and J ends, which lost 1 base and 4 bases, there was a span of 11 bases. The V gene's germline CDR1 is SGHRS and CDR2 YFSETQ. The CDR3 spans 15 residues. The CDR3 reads CASSLSRAFNEKLFF. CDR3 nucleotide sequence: TGCGCCAGCAGCTTGAGCAGGGCGTTTAATGAAAAACTGTTTTTT. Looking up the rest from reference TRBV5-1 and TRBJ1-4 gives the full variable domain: KAGVTQTPRYLIKTRGQQVTLSCSPISGHRSVSWYQQTPGQGLQFLFEYFSETQRNKGNFPGRFSGRQFSNSRSEMNVSTLELGDSALYLCASSLSRAFNEKLFFGSGTQLSVL.

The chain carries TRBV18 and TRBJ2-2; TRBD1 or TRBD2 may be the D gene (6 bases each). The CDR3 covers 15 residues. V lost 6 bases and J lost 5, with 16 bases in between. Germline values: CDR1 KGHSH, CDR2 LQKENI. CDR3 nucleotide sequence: TGTGCCAGCTCTCGGGACACAGGGAGGACCGGGGAGCTGTTTTTT. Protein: CASSRDTGRTGELFF.

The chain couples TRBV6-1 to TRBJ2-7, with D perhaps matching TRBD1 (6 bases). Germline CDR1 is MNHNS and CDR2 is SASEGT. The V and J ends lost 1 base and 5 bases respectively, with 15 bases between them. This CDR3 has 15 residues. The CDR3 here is CASSEVGRGDHEQYF. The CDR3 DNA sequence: TGTGCCAGCAGTGAAGTCGGCAGGGGTGATCACGAGCAGTACTTC.

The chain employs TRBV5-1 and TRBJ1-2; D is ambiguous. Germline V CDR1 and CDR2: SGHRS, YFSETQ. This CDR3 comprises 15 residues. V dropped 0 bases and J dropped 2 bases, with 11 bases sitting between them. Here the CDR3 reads CASSLDASKNYGYTF. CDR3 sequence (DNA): TGCGCCAGCAGCTTGGATGCCAGCAAAAACTATGGCTACACCTTC.

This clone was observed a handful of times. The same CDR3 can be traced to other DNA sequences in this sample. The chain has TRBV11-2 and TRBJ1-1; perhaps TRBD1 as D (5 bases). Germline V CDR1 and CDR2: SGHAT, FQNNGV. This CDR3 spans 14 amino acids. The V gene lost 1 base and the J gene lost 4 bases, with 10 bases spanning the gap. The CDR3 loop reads CASSLVGGGTEAFF. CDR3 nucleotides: TGTGCCAGCAGCTTAGTGGGGGGGGGCACTGAAGCTTTCTTT. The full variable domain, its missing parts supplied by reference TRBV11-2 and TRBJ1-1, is EAGVAQSPRYKIIEKRQSVAFWCNPISGHATLYWYQQILGQGPKLLIQFQNNGVVDDSQLPKDRFSAERLKGVDSTLKIQPAKLEDSAVYLCASSLVGGGTEAFFGQGTRLTVV.

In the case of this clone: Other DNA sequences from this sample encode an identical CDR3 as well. DNA for the CDR3: TGTGCTAGTGGTTTAGGCCAGAGCTCCTACAATGAGCAGTTCTTC. Translation gives CASGLGQSSYNEQFF. The gene calls are TRBV12-5 and TRBJ2-1, with D uncertain. Per germline, CDR1 LGHNT and CDR2 FRNRAP. This CDR3 has 15 amino acids. V lost 3 bases and J lost 0, with 9 bases in between.

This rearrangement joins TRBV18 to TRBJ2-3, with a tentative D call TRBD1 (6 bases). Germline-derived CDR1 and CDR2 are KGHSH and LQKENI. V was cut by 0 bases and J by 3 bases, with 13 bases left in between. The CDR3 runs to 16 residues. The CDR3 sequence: CASSPPSRGQTDTQYF. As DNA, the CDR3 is TGTGCCAGCTCACCACCTTCCAGGGGTCAAACAGATACGCAGTATTTT.

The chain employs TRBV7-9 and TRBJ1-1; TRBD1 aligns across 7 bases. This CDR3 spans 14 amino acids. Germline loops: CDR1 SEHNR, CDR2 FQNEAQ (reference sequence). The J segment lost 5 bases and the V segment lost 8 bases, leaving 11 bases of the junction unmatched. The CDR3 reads CASGSTGLRTEAFF. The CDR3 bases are TGTGCCAGCGGGTCGACAGGGTTGCGGACTGAAGCTTTCTTT.

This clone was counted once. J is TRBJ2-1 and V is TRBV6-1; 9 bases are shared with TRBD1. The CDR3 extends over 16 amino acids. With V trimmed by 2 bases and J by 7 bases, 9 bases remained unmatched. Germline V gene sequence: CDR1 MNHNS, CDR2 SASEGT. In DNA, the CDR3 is TGTGCCAGCAGTGAATACCGGGACAGGGTCTTGAATGAGCAGTTCTTC. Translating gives CASSEYRDRVLNEQFF.

CDR3: CASMVDGWGQTYNEQFF. In DNA form, the CDR3 reads TGTGCCAGTATGGTTGACGGGTGGGGACAGACGTACAATGAGCAGTTCTTC. This chain joins TRBV19 and TRBJ2-1, with TRBD1 identical over 7 bases. Germline trimming cut 7 bases from V and 4 bases from J; bases unmatched to any gene: 16. Germline assignment: CDR1 LNHDA and CDR2 SQIVND (reference sequence). This CDR3 spans 17 amino acids.

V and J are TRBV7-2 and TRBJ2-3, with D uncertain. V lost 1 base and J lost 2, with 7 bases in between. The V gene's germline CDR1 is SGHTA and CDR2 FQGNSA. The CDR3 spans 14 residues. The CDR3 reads CASSLGEYTDTQYF. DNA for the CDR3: TGTGCCAGCAGCTTAGGCGAGTACACAGATACGCAGTATTTT.

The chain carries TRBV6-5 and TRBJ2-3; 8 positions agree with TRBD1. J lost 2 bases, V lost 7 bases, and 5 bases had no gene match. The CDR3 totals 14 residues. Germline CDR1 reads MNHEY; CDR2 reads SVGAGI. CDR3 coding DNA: TGTGCCAGCACTCGGACAGGGCCCACAGATACGCAGTATTTT. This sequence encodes CASTRTGPTDTQYF.

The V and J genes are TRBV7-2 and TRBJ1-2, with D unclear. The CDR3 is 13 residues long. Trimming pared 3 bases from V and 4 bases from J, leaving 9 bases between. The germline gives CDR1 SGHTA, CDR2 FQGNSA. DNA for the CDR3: TGTGCCAGCAGCTTCTTAGGACGCTATGGCTACACCTTC. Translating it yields CASSFLGRYGYTF.

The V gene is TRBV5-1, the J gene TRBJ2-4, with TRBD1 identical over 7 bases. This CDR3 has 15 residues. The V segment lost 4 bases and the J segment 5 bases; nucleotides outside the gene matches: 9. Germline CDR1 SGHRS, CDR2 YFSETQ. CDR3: CASSDRDRDENIQYF. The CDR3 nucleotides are TGCGCCAGCAGCGACAGGGATCGGGATGAAAACATTCAGTACTTC.

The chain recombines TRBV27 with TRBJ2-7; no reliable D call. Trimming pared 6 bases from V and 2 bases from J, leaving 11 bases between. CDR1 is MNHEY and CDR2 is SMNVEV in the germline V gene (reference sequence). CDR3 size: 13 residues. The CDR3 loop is CASRNFEAYEQYF. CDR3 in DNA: TGTGCCAGCAGAAACTTCGAGGCCTACGAGCAGTACTTC.